This TCR beta chain comes out of a study of cytomegalovirus exposure and HLA in healthy donors (dated 2017 in TCRdb). For context, the study as a whole: An earlier analysis of some 600 of the donors reported 276 Gb of sequence data and 117 million unique TCR beta sequences obtained from around 190 million T cells. To predict cytomegalovirus infection status, the study brought together high-throughput TCR immunosequencing, statistical association of individual TCRs with disease status, and machine learning. Donor age, sex, ethnicity and CMV serostatus were collected together with the repertoire data. The study used immunosequencing to profile the T cell repertoires of approximately 630 subjects and linked those repertoires to cytomegalovirus serostatus. Across under 500 genotyped donors of the cohort, an average of roughly 250,000 unique TCR beta nucleotide sequences per donor were sequenced, and 15% to 20% of those sequences were non-productive. An earlier analysis of 587 of the donors used high-throughput TCR beta sequencing to judge whether each TCR beta V gene segment behaved as functional or pseudogenic. Genome-wide SNP genotypes for about 65% of the roughly 670 donors were used in a later genetic analysis, which treated that subset as a discovery cohort. Approximately 300 gigabases of sequencing data and 70 million to 85 million unique TCR sequences were included in an early release covering around 650 HLA-typed donors. The study aimed to test whether signatures of past pathogen exposure could be identified by cataloging public T cell receptors. HLA typing covered class I and class II loci at four-digit resolution. A separate validation cohort of roughly 120 different subjects was used in addition to the roughly 670-subject first cohort. The genetic ancestry cluster associated with self-reported Caucasian donors included 81% of the approximately 430 genotyped donors. In a later analysis, previously published TCR beta repertoires from roughly 710 donors were re-analyzed and high-resolution HLA genotyping was added so that TCR occurrence patterns could be studied. The number of typed donors differed by locus: about 620-630 for A, B, C, DRB1 and DQB1; 500 to 550 for DQA1; fewer than 610 for DPA1; and 450 to 480 for DPB1. All discovery cohort repertoires had been generated using a single sequencing platform. Because of strong linkage in the cohort, roughly five DR-DQ haplotypes were treated as single units for association and clustering. Rather than drawing on any new phenotypic data, the later analysis identified candidate immune exposures from TCR beta sequences and the way those sequences occurred across donors.

The CDR3 runs 19 amino acids, cysteine and phenylalanine included. The retained sequence is limited to the CDR3, 57 bases, with the frame set at the first base. Ends trimmed: V by 6 bases, J by 4 bases; bases unmatched to a gene: 21. The germline V gene encodes CDR1 MDHEN and CDR2 SYDVKM. Study-wide conclusions, independent of this receptor: A later genetic analysis associated a missense DCLRE1C variant with V-gene and J-gene trimming of TCR beta chains, and an independent cohort replicated the association. About 17 rarely observed V segments, including chromosome 9 orphons, were excluded from the earlier analysis of a few hundred of the donors because counts were too low. Several of the top co-occurrence clusters appeared to be linked to parvovirus B19, influenza, CMV and Epstein-Barr virus, according to a later analysis. This cohort had only TCR beta chains sequenced, and the lack of alpha or paired-chain data limited which features could be detected. Strong co-occurrence of HLA alleles, especially DR and DQ, made assigning TCR associations to individual alleles difficult. The classifier was reported to diagnose cytomegalovirus status with high specificity and sensitivity in both the original and validation cohorts. Most CMV-associated TCR beta chains appeared to be HLA-restricted in a later analysis, and the HLA associations seemed to be driven largely by CMV exposure. For the cohort, immune exposure information was limited to CMV serostatus. Roughly uniform sequencing depth across donors was assumed in presence/absence analyses, although this assumption may not hold. Most TCR sequences were seen in very few donors, while some public TCRs were found in many individuals. In a later analysis, around 17,000 TCR beta sequences were associated with specific HLA alleles at a false discovery rate of 0.05. Some IMGT-functional V segments, including TRBV6-2 and TRBV6-3, could not be told apart with the 87-base-pair reads, so those segments were excluded. A further reported finding was that TCR beta sequences accurately predicted the HLA-A and HLA-B alleles for most subjects in the first cohort. In vitro tests confirmed that a few of the cytomegalovirus-associated TCR beta chains recognize cytomegalovirus antigens. In a later genetic analysis, fewer N-insertions in productive TCRs were reported among donors in an Asian-associated ancestry cluster than the approximately 710-donor mean. The study listed 164 TCR beta chains as associated with cytomegalovirus. Correlated functional status among segregating V segments might reflect linkage disequilibrium, but an unknown experimental factor could not be ruled out. Because HLA typing was missing for some donors at each locus, association tests included only the typed subset. According to the authors, the approach could potentially be generalized to other disease states and immunological phenotypes. The sequencing pipeline was judged likely to have produced a cluster of highly shared sequence variants as a technical artifact. In an earlier analysis of some 640 of the donors, most TCR beta V segments were observed in productive rearrangements about 90% or about 30% of the time, broadly matching IMGT annotations. In a later analysis, TCR association rates were found to vary across HLA loci, with the most associated TCRs seen for DRB1 alleles and the fewest for HLA-C alleles. In a later analysis, HLA-associated TCR beta chains were found to be more clonally expanded and to have lower generation probabilities than equally common non-associated chains.

Libraries came from the immunoSEQ multiplex PCR assay. For the multiplex PCR, a mixture combining 60 forward primers for TCR Vbeta segments and 13 reverse primers for TCR Jbeta segments was used. Amplification of the CDR3 region of rearranged TCR beta genes was performed with a multiplex PCR assay on genomic DNA. Amplified TCR beta libraries were sequenced as 87-base-pair reads on the Illumina HiSeq System. The study's own analysis went as follows. A later analysis tallied 80 million to 95 million unique TCR beta chains across the 600 to 700 repertoires, and about 12 million of those chains were shared by two or more donors. To remove PCR and sequencing errors, raw reads were error-corrected and collapsed into unique sequences using a nearest-neighbor algorithm that merged closely related sequences. CDR3 sequences were aligned to IMGT reference sequences to assign V, D and J gene segments. For a sequence to be retained, at least a six-nucleotide match to both a V gene segment and a J gene segment was required. Rearrangements were called productive when the CDR3 lacked stop codons and stayed in frame with V and J; all others were non-productive. Following IMGT convention, CDR3 was defined as the stretch from the second conserved V-encoded cysteine to the conserved J-encoded phenylalanine. Sequences without an unambiguous match to a single V gene segment were excluded from the earlier analysis of 450 to 750 of the donors. An earlier analysis of just under 600 of the donors called V segments functional above 56.7% productive rearrangements and segregating when the between-donor standard deviation exceeded 5%. A statistical classification framework was built for diagnosing cytomegalovirus status from the catalog of TCR beta chain sequences. A later analysis assigned V and J genes by comparing TCR nucleotide sequences with IMGT/GENE-DB human TR gene sequences. Using the TCRdist pipeline, a later analysis assigned CDR3 sequences along with most-parsimonious VDJ recombination scenarios. A later analysis defined each TCR beta chain by its CDR3 amino acid sequence plus V-gene family, and excluded reads lacking a unique V-gene family. As a way to deal with suspected cross-contamination and a sequencing artifact, a later analysis dropped over 550 nucleotide sequences that were highly shared and had low generation probability. In a later analysis, a clonal expansion index for each public chain was calculated from normalized within-repertoire ranks of inferred template counts. In a later analysis, generation probabilities were computed using a VDJ recombination model fitted to out-of-frame rearrangements, and the results were checked against IGoR. A later analysis scored TCR-TCR, TCR-HLA and TCR-CMV co-occurrence with hypergeometric tests, applying a repertoire-size bias correction to TCR pairs. False discovery rates were estimated in a later analysis by permuting HLA or CMV assignments 20 times. In a later analysis, co-occurring TCRs were grouped with DBSCAN, and TCRdist sequence similarity was added when clustering was performed within HLA-allele-positive subsets. Repertoires with fewer than 30,000 or more than 120,000 public chains were left out of co-occurrence clustering, as were about five repertoires with anomalous nucleotide sharing. The immuneACCESS repertoire file appears here via TCRdb, limited to in-frame rearrangements. These files lack a portion of the clones; in checked studies, under half of the deficit traces to unresolved V genes, and the cause of the others is not known. For V, J and clone size, that table is used; D and trimming come from the DNA. Counted in this sample were 100,000 to 150,000 clones; about 74% of them appeared once. The top ten constitute around 3.6% of the sample.

The cohort consisted of approximately 670 healthy bone marrow donors. At the time of sampling, all cohort members were nominally healthy, though unrecorded immune exposures were likely present. The donor was CMV seronegative and was included in the group of approximately 350 seronegative cohort members. Each donor provided a peripheral blood sample, and peripheral blood mononuclear cells were used for TCR beta sequencing. Genomic DNA extraction from the blood cell samples was performed with the Qiagen DNeasy Blood Extraction Kit. Concerning this clone itself: Its antigen is still unknown. One base away there is no much larger clone; base qualities are not given.

This receptor chain uses TRBV28 and TRBJ2-5, and 9 bases in between align with TRBD2. The material sequenced was PBMCs. This clonotype was obtained from a man aged 30 to 39 in good health and CMV-seronegative. CDR3 reads: CASSPPAGLASVVGETQYF. The sequenced DNA: TGTGCCAGCAGCCCACCGGCGGGACTAGCATCTGTGGTGGGAGAGACCCAGTACTTC. The full variable domain, completed from the reference TRBV28 and TRBJ2-5 proteins outside the CDR3, reads DVKVTQSSRYLVKRTGEKVFLECVQDMDHENMFWYRQDPGLGLRLIYFSYDVKMKEKGDIPEGYSVSREKKERFSLILESASTNQTSMYLCASSPPAGLASVVGETQYFGPGTRLLVL.